Listed here are 5 T cell receptor beta chains from one sample, sequenced in a study of blood T cell repertoires in COVID-19 (dated by TCRdb to 2018 to 2020). Library construction relied on the immunoSEQ multiplex PCR assay. TCRdb provides this immuneACCESS table in a form limited to in-frame rearrangements. Some clones are lacking; in checked studies, under half of them reflect an unresolved V gene, and why the rest are absent is not known. For this sample the table gives approximately 670,000 clones, of which about 87% were detected only once. Together, the top ten hold more than 0.25% of the sample. Input material: peripheral blood. Receptors originate from a young woman with acute or convalescent COVID-19.

This clone has just one count. CDR3 sequence: CAIGAGGRDTGELFF. The DNA of the CDR3 is TGTGCCATCGGAGCGGGGGGGCGTGACACCGGGGAGCTGTTTTTT. The V and J genes are TRBV10-3 and TRBJ2-2, with 10 bases matching TRBD2. CDR3 size: 15 residues. The junction had 6 bases not matched to a gene; V was cut back by 8 bases and J by 3 bases. Germline V gene sequence: CDR1 ENHRY, CDR2 SYGVKD.

The genes are TRBV19 and TRBJ1-4; D uncertain. Trimming removed 2 bases from V and 7 bases from J, with 11 bases in between. Per germline, CDR1 LNHDA and CDR2 SQIVND (reference sequence). The CDR3 covers 14 residues. CDR3 sequence: CASSIREGSEKLFF. In DNA, the CDR3 is TGTGCCAGTAGTATAAGGGAGGGTAGTGAAAAACTGTTTTTT.

The genes are TRBV7-8 and TRBJ2-5, with a weak D call TRBD1 (6 bases). Germline CDR1 SGHVS, CDR2 FQNEAQ. Trimming cost V 3 bases and J 1 base, with 18 bases left between them. CDR3 length: 17 amino acids. The chain's CDR3 is CASSFTGIGTPQETQYF. The CDR3 bases are TGTGCCAGCAGCTTCACGGGCATAGGGACACCCCAAGAGACCCAGTACTTC.

The V gene is TRBV28, the J gene TRBJ1-2, with TRBD1 matching 7 bases. CDR1 is MDHEN and CDR2 is SYDVKM in the germline V gene. V dropped 5 bases and J dropped 7; count of bases not matched to a gene: 7. The CDR3 is made up of 13 amino acids. The CDR3 region has the DNA TGTGCCAGCAGTCTCCCAGGGGGTGGTGGCTACACCTTC. This sequence encodes CASSLPGGGGYTF.

This clone was recorded a few times. V and J are TRBV19 and TRBJ1-1, with D hard to call. Germline V CDR1 and CDR2: LNHDA, SQIVND (reference sequence). The CDR3 consists of 17 residues. V was trimmed by 4 bases and J by 1 base, leaving 19 bases between them. The DNA for the CDR3 is TGTGCCAGTAGTACGGTTGGTCGCGGCTATAGGAACACTGAAGCTTTCTTT. It specifies CASSTVGRGYRNTEAFF. Drawing the rest from reference TRBV19 and TRBJ1-1, the complete variable domain is DGGITQSPKYLFRKEGQNVTLSCEQNLNHDAMYWYRQDPGQGLRLIYYSQIVNDFQKGDIAEGYSVSREKKESFPLTVTSAQKNPTAFYLCASSTVGRGYRNTEAFFGQGTRLTVV.